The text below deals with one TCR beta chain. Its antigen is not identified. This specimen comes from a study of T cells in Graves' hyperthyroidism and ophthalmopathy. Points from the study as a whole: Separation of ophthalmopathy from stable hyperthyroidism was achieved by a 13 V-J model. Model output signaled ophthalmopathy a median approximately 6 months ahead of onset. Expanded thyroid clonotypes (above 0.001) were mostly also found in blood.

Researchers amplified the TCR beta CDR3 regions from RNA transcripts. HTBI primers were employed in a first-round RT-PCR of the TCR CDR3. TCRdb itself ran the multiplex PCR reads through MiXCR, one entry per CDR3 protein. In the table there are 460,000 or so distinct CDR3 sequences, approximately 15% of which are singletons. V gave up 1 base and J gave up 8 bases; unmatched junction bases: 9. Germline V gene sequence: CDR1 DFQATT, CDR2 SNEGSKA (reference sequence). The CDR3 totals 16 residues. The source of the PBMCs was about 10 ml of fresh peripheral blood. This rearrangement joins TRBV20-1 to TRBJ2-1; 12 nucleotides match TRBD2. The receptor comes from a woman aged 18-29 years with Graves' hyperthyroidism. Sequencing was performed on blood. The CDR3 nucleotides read TGCAGTGCTAGAGGACTAGCGGGAGACACCGGGGATGAGCAGTTCTTC. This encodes CSARGLAGDTGDEQFF.